These 4 T cell receptor beta chains share one sample of origin, sequenced in a study of CD8 T cells in ankylosing spondylitis. TCRdb itself ran the 5' RACE reads through MiXCR, one entry per CDR3 protein. This table has approximately 140,000 distinct CDR3 sequences, approximately 44% appearing once. Sequencing was carried out using synovial fluid, either unsorted or a sorted T cell fraction (not recorded which). Receptors originate from a male donor with ankylosing spondylitis.

The V and J genes are TRBV28 and TRBJ2-3; TRBD1 is a possible D gene (6 bases). CDR1 is MDHEN and CDR2 is SYDVKM in the germline V gene. The CDR3 is made up of 18 amino acids. V was trimmed by 2 bases and J by 1 base, leaving 19 bases between them. CDR3 in amino acids: CASSLRTVDLWGTDTQYF. The DNA of the CDR3 is TGTGCCAGCAGTTTAAGGACAGTGGACCTCTGGGGCACAGATACGCAGTATTTT.

The rearrangement uses TRBV4-1 and TRBJ2-1; D call uncertain. Germline CDR1 MGHRA, CDR2 YSYEKL. This CDR3 is built from 14 residues. Trimming pared 4 bases from V and 8 bases from J, leaving 15 bases between. CDR3 nucleotides: TGCGCCAGCAGCCTATCCGACCTTGGGGATGAGCAGTTCTTC. This sequence encodes CASSLSDLGDEQFF.

CDR3 in amino acids: CASSVSGTEGTEAFF. CDR3 in DNA: TGTGCCAGCAGTGTGTCCGGGACAGAGGGTACTGAAGCTTTCTTT. The chain recombines TRBV6-1 with TRBJ1-1; TRBD1 matches 7 bases. J was trimmed by 5 bases and V by 4 bases; bases with no gene match: 10. CDR3 length equals 15 residues. Germline lookup yields CDR1 MNHNS and CDR2 SASEGT.

V usage is TRBV15 and J usage is TRBJ2-7; 11 nucleotides align to TRBD1. The germline gives CDR1 LNHNV, CDR2 YYDKDF (reference sequence). The CDR3 has 15 residues. Trimming cost V 6 bases and J 4 bases; bases outside gene matches: 8. In DNA, the CDR3 is TGTGCCACCAGTCTTCCGGGACAGGGGGTTTACGAGCAGTACTTC. This translates into CATSLPGQGVYEQYF.